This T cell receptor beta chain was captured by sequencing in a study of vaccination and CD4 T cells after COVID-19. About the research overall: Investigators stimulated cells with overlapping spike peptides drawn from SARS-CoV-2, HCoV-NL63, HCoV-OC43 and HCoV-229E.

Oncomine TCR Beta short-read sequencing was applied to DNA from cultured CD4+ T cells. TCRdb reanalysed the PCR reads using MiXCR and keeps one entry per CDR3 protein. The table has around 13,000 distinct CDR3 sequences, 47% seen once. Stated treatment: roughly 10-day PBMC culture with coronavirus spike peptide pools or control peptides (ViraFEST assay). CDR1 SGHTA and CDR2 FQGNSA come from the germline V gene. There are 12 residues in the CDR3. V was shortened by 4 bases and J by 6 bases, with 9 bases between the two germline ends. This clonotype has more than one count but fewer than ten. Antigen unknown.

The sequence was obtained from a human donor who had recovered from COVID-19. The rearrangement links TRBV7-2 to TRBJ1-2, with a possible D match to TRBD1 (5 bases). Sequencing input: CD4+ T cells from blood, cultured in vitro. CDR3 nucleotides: TGTGCCAGCAGCTGGCAACAGGATGGCTACACCTTC. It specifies CASSWQQDGYTF.